Sequencing of this T cell receptor (beta chain) was carried out in a study of molecular identifiers for immune sequencing clone quantification. Study information: Replicate runs used RNA from around 18,000 or 91,000 naive CD8 cells, which was split five ways into aliquots, and four of those aliquots were then sequenced.

One entry per CDR3 protein results from TCRdb running MiXCR on the PCR reads. Among about 640,000 distinct CDR3 sequences, around 20% were seen once, and the ten largest hold roughly 0.9%. The germline V gene has CDR1 SQVTM and CDR2 ANQGSEA. Trimming took 5 bases from V and 4 from J, leaving 8 bases between them. The CDR3 extends over 11 amino acids. Whole-study results and caveats: A single cell's spiked Jurkat TCR RNA was reportedly detectable among one million naive cells.

This clonotype was counted many times. The antigen is unknown. Using a CD8+CD4-CCR7+CD45RA+ phenotype, naive CD8 T cells were sorted. The TCR sequence derives from a human donor in good health. Some libraries in this study had Jurkat cell RNA spiked in. Sequences were obtained from naive CD8+ T cells from blood, with Jurkat cell RNA spiked in. Subset noted: FACS-sorted CD8+CD4-CCR7+CD45RA+ naive T cells. The rearrangement uses TRBV29-1 and TRBJ1-1; D gene ambiguous. CDR3 residues: CSVLAFTEAFF. As DNA, the CDR3 is TGCAGCGTTCTTGCGTTCACTGAAGCTTTCTTT.